The entry that follows covers one T cell receptor (beta chain) sequence. Its antigen is as yet unknown. This CDR3 is also generated by other DNA sequences in the sample. The sample comes from a study of shared clonotypes between healthy human individuals. CDR3 length: 11 residues. Losses at the gene ends were 6 bases for V and 6 bases for J; bases not matched to a gene: 1. Germline CDR1 DFQATT, CDR2 SNEGSKA (reference sequence). Evenly divided among several immunoSEQ plates was the genomic DNA of each subset. Sequencing used immunoSEQ multiplex PCR; TCRdb keeps in-frame clones, though not all of them. The sample has 980,000 or so clones, over 75% seen once. General observations from the study: Rarefaction showed that sequencing of sorted subsets was incomplete (despite large depth). Naive subsets generally had larger estimated richness than memory subsets. A limitation of the genetic and exposure-history diversity represented arose from few donors.

Specimen: memory CD4+ T cells sorted from blood. Sample subset: CD45RA-negative fraction. The sequence came from a man in his late teens or twenties in good health. The rearrangement uses TRBV20-1 and TRBJ1-2; the match to TRBD1 covers 10 bases. This CDR3 reads CSAGTGDGYTF. The CDR3 DNA reads TGCAGTGCCGGGACAGGGGATGGCTACACCTTC.